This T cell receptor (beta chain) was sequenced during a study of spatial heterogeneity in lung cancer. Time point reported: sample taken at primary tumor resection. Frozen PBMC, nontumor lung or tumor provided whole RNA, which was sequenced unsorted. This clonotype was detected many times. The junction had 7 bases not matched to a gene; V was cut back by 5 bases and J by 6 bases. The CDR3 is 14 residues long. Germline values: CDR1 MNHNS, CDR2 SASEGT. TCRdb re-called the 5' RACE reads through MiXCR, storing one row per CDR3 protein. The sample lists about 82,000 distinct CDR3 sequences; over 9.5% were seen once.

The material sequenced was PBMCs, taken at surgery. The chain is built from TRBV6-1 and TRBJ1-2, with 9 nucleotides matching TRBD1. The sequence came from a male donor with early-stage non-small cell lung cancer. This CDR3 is CASSTGGVVHGYTF. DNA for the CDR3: TGTGCCAGCAGTACAGGGGGCGTCGTTCATGGCTACACCTTC.